The rows below give T cell receptor beta chains drawn from one sample of a study of blood T cells in healthy people across ages. TCRdb reanalysed the 5' RACE reads using MiXCR and keeps one entry per CDR3 protein. The table shows around 710,000 distinct CDR3 sequences, with roughly 47% occurring only once. Sequencing input: blood. These receptors originate from an older woman in good health. Each CDR3 is given with its conserved first and last residue. A D gene is named only where the DNA matches it firmly. Some rows mark clone size as missing; the rest say once, few, many or name a class of expanded clone.

j_gene | abundance | d_gene | v_gene | CDR3aa | CDR3nt
TRBJ2-4 | . | . | TRBV24-1 | CATSLPDRNIQYF | TGTGCCACCAGTCTTCCCGACAGAAACATTCAGTACTTC
TRBJ2-5 | many | TRBD1 | TRBV4-3 | CASSHTGGDTGETQYF | TGCGCCAGCAGCCACACAGGGGGTGATACGGGAGAGACCCAGTACTTC
TRBJ2-3 | few | . | TRBV12-3/TRBV12-4 | CASSTKKSTDTQYF | TGTGCCAGCAGCACTAAAAAGAGCACAGATACGCAGTATTTT
TRBJ2-7 | . | . | TRBV5-1 | CASSLAFGGPIVTYEQYF | TGCGCCAGCAGCTTGGCATTTGGCGGGCCGATAGTTACCTACGAGCAGTACTTC
TRBJ2-3 | . | . | TRBV3-1 | CASSQASRDTQYF | TGTGCCAGCAGCCAAGCTTCGAGAGATACGCAGTATTTT
TRBJ2-7 | . | TRBD2 | TRBV29-1 | CSGLQGGSEQYF | TGCAGCGGCCTCCAGGGAGGGAGTGAGCAGTACTTC
TRBJ2-6 | . | . | TRBV10-3 | CAISERESSGANVLTF | TGTGCCATCAGTGAAAGAGAAAGCTCTGGGGCCAACGTCCTGACTTTC
TRBJ2-1 | . | . | TRBV7-8 | CASSLAKYPLDNEQFF | TGTGCCAGCAGCTTAGCTAAGTATCCCTTGGACAATGAGCAGTTCTTC
TRBJ2-7 | . | TRBD2 | TRBV2 | CASSEAPGGTYEQYF | TGTGCCAGCAGTGAAGCGCCGGGAGGTACCTACGAGCAGTACTTC
TRBJ2-5 | . | . | TRBV7-3 | CASSLGTGSLETQYF | TGTGCCAGCAGCTTAGGGACTGGCTCGTTAGAGACCCAGTACTTC
TRBJ2-1 | . | . | TRBV20-1 | CSARESQGSSYNEQFF | TGCAGTGCTAGAGAGTCACAGGGCAGCTCCTACAATGAGCAGTTCTTC
TRBJ2-7 | . | TRBD2 | TRBV7-9 | CASSLFREGPYEQYF | TGTGCCAGCAGCCTTTTTCGGGAGGGCCCTTACGAGCAGTACTTC
TRBJ1-5 | . | . | TRBV20-1 | CSASGWQSFGNQPQHF | TGCAGTGCTAGTGGTTGGCAGTCTTTCGGCAATCAGCCCCAGCATTTT
TRBJ1-4 | . | . | TRBV5-1 | CASSFRTLSTNEKLFF | TGCGCCAGCAGCTTTCGGACATTGTCAACTAATGAAAAACTGTTTTTT
TRBJ2-7 | . | . | TRBV21-1 | CARVGRDRVHEQYF | TGTGCCAGAGTGGGACGGGACAGGGTTCACGAGCAGTACTTC
TRBJ1-1 | . | TRBD1 | TRBV29-1 | CSVDRGAGEAFF | TGCAGCGTTGACAGGGGGGCGGGTGAAGCTTTCTTT
TRBJ2-7 | . | TRBD2 | TRBV30 | CAWSSRLLSGGAYEQYF | TGTGCCTGGAGTAGCCGCCTCCTAAGCGGGGGGGCCTACGAGCAGTACTTC
TRBJ1-2 | few | . | TRBV9 | CASSKAGANYGYTF | TGTGCCAGCAGCAAAGCCGGGGCTAACTATGGCTACACCTTC
TRBJ1-1 | . | . | TRBV5-6 | CASSLAGILNTEAFF | TGTGCCAGCAGCTTGGCGGGGATTCTGAACACTGAAGCTTTCTTT
TRBJ1-2 | once | . | TRBV4-2 | CASSQDDGQFYGYTF | TGTGCCAGCAGCCAAGATGACGGACAGTTCTATGGCTACACCTTC
TRBJ1-3 | . | . | TRBV3-1 | CASSLGLGNTIYF | TGTGCCAGCAGCCTCGGACTCGGAAACACCATATATTTT
TRBJ1-1 | many | . | TRBV10-3 | CAISESLKGGLFF | TGTGCCATCAGTGAGTCTCTGAAGGGTGGGCTTTTCTTT
TRBJ2-7 | . | . | TRBV7-2 | CASSLGPNGGGEQYF | TGTGCCAGCAGCTTGGGCCCGAACGGTGGGGGCGAGCAGTACTTC
TRBJ2-7 | few | . | TRBV6-5 | CASKNALYEQYF | TGTGCCAGCAAAAATGCTCTCTACGAGCAGTACTTC
TRBJ2-1 | few | . | TRBV2 | CASSRGNGAYNEQFF | TGTGCCAGCAGTAGGGGGAACGGGGCTTACAATGAGCAGTTCTTC
TRBJ2-3 | few | . | TRBV15 | CATSTAPGLPTDTQYF | TGTGCCACCAGCACAGCACCGGGACTGCCCACAGATACGCAGTATTTT
TRBJ1-5 | . | . | TRBV3-1 | CASSQDPWATNQPQHF | TGTGCCAGCAGCCAAGATCCATGGGCCACAAATCAGCCCCAGCATTTT
TRBJ2-4 | . | . | TRBV28 | CASSSLLSGGEAKNIQYF | TGTGCCAGCAGTTCCCTCCTCTCTGGCGGGGAGGCCAAAAACATTCAGTACTTC
TRBJ2-3 | . | . | TRBV7-6 | CASSALVVGDAQYF | TGTGCCAGCAGCGCTTTGGTGGTAGGAGATGCGCAGTATTTT
TRBJ1-6 | few | TRBD1 | TRBV7-2 | CASSIWTGENSPLHF | TGTGCCAGCAGCATCTGGACAGGGGAGAATTCACCCCTCCACTTT
TRBJ2-7 | few | . | TRBV20-1 | CSAKSPALSYEQYF | TGCAGTGCTAAGTCCCCTGCGTTGTCCTACGAGCAGTACTTC
TRBJ1-6 | . | . | TRBV5-5 | CASSFGWGNSPLHF | TGTGCCAGCAGCTTTGGTTGGGGGAACTCACCCCTCCACTTT
TRBJ2-7 | once | TRBD2 | TRBV6-6 | CASSYSPSGVNEQYF | TGTGCCAGCAGTTACTCTCCTAGCGGGGTTAATGAGCAGTACTTC
TRBJ2-2 | . | TRBD2 | TRBV4-2 | CASSPAGTRANTGELFF | TGTGCCAGCAGCCCGGCCGGGACTAGGGCGAACACCGGGGAGCTGTTTTTT